The 27 T cell receptor beta chains given below trace back to one sample, sequenced in a study of CD8+ T cells in alopecia areata. RNA extraction and reverse transcription yielded cDNA as sequencing template. This table comes from immunoSEQ multiplex PCR, and its TCRdb copy is limited to in-frame clones, with some not included. The table lists about 220,000 clones, about three fifths of them singletons, with 1.6% in the top ten. Treatment meaning: oral pan-JAK inhibitor, 5-10 mg twice daily. Sequenced material: CD4+ T cells sorted from blood, taken at week 4, from a patient treated with tofacitinib. The receptors here all came from a human donor with alopecia areata.

This clone appeared a few times. The chain carries TRBV5-1 and TRBJ2-7; the D gene is possibly TRBD1 (5 bases). Per germline, CDR1 SGHRS and CDR2 YFSETQ. V was trimmed by 0 bases and J by 6 bases, leaving 7 bases between them. The CDR3 has 12 residues. For the CDR3, the DNA is TGCGCCAGCAGCTTGGGGGGCCTCGAGCAGTACTTC. It translates to CASSLGGLEQYF.

V and J are TRBV9 and TRBJ2-2, with D perhaps TRBD1 (6 bases). Looked up from germline, CDR1 is SGDLS and CDR2 is YYNGEE. V was cut by 4 bases and J by 0 bases, with 13 bases left in between. This CDR3 spans 16 amino acids. The DNA for the CDR3 is TGTGCCAGCAGCCCCTCGGGACAAGCGAACACCGGGGAGCTGTTTTTT. It codes for CASSPSGQANTGELFF.

This chain connects TRBV7-2 to TRBJ1-5; weak D call: TRBD1 (5 bases). The length of the CDR3 is 14 residues. Germline V gene sequence: CDR1 SGHTA, CDR2 FQGNSA. Deletions cut 5 bases from V and 0 bases from J, with 8 bases between. The CDR3, as DNA: TGTGCCAGCAGCCGACAGTCTAGCAATCAGCCCCAGCATTTT. Protein sequence: CASSRQSSNQPQHF.

The chain couples TRBV10-3 to TRBJ2-7; D gene unclear. The CDR3 length is 11 residues. Trimming pared 2 bases from V and 4 bases from J, leaving 3 bases between. Germline V gene lookup returns CDR1 ENHRY and CDR2 SYGVKD. This CDR3 reads CAISERYEQYF. CDR3 nucleotides: TGTGCCATCAGTGAGCGGTACGAGCAGTACTTC.

The genes are TRBV14 and TRBJ2-3; maybe TRBD1 (6 bases). Germline V gene sequence: CDR1 SGHDN, CDR2 FVKESK. CDR3 length: 17 residues. Trimming took off 4 bases at V and 0 bases at J, with 17 bases between the two ends. The CDR3 region is CASSRDILVPSTDTQYF. For the CDR3, the DNA is TGTGCCAGCAGCCGGGACATCTTAGTTCCTAGCACAGATACGCAGTATTTT. The full variable domain, rest sourced from reference TRBV14 and TRBJ2-3, is EAGVTQFPSHSVIEKGQTVTLRCDPISGHDNLYWYRRVMGKEIKFLLHFVKESKQDESGMPNNRFLAERTGGTYSTLKVQPAELEDSGVYFCASSRDILVPSTDTQYFGPGTRLTVL.

V gene TRBV29-1 combines with J gene TRBJ2-7; TRBD1 matches at 10 bases. The trim removed 4 bases at V and 3 bases at J, leaving 6 bases unmatched. The CDR3 is 14 amino acids. CDR1 and CDR2 from the germline V gene are SQVTM and ANQGSEA. In DNA, the CDR3 is TGCAGCGTTGTTCCTCGGGACAGGGGCTACGAGCAGTACTTC. Translated, it gives CSVVPRDRGYEQYF.

V and J are TRBV20-1 and TRBJ2-3, with no clear D. The germline V and J ends were trimmed by 2 bases and 6 bases, with 6 bases remaining between them. CDR3 length equals 11 residues. Germline V gene lookup returns CDR1 DFQATT and CDR2 SNEGSKA (reference sequence). CDR3 region: CSARSRDTQYF. The CDR3 DNA reads as TGCAGTGCTAGATCGAGGGATACGCAGTATTTT.

The chain links TRBV4-3 to TRBJ2-3, with TRBD2 identical over 10 bases. The germline CDR1 and CDR2 sequences are LGHNA and YSLEER. V was clipped by 0 bases and J by 0 bases; unmatched bases: 12. The CDR3 runs to 20 residues. The CDR3 protein is CASSQDPAGGAPTSTDTQYF. CDR3 DNA: TGCGCCAGCAGCCAAGATCCAGCGGGAGGGGCCCCCACTAGCACAGATACGCAGTATTTT.

This sequence joins TRBV9 and TRBJ2-2; D gene ambiguous. CDR1 is SGDLS, CDR2 YYNGEE, per germline. The V gene lost 2 bases and the J gene lost 5 bases, with 7 bases spanning the gap. The CDR3 runs 13 residues. The CDR3 DNA follows: TGTGCCAGCAGCGTGGATCTAACCGGGGAGCTGTTTTTT. It yields the protein CASSVDLTGELFF.

This clone was recorded only once. J is TRBJ1-1 and V is TRBV11-2; perhaps TRBD1 as D (5 bases). CDR1 and CDR2 (germline): SGHAT, FQNNGV. This CDR3 is 13 amino acids long. V lost 5 bases and J lost 6, with 13 bases in between. DNA for the CDR3: TGTGCCAGCAGCCAGGGAGGGTTTTCTGAAGCTTTCTTT. Its protein is CASSQGGFSEAFF.

Here the CDR3 reads CSVGDAGGEKLFF. As DNA, the CDR3 is TGCAGCGTTGGGGACGCAGGGGGTGAAAAACTGTTTTTT. The chain joins TRBV29-1 to TRBJ1-4; 7 bases are a match to TRBD1. There are 13 residues in the CDR3. The trim removed 4 bases at V and 7 bases at J, leaving 6 bases unmatched. In germline, CDR1 is SQVTM, CDR2 ANQGSEA. Full variable domain (missing parts from reference TRBV29-1 and TRBJ1-4): SAVISQKPSRDICQRGTSLTIQCQVDSQVTMMFWYRQQPGQSLTLIATANQGSEATYESGFVIDKFPISRPNLTFSTLTVSNMSPEDSSIYLCSVGDAGGEKLFFGSGTQLSVL.

The CDR3, as DNA: TGTGCCAGCAGTCCCAGGGGTCAGCCCCAGCATTTT. It specifies CASSPRGQPQHF. The chain recombines TRBV6-5 with TRBJ1-5; possible D gene TRBD1, 6 bases. Trimming shortened V by 5 bases and J by 6 bases, and 8 bases separated the two germline ends. The CDR3 is 12 amino acids. In germline, CDR1 is MNHEY, CDR2 SVGAGI.

About this clone: Distinct nucleotide sequences in the sample also encode this CDR3. This sequence joins TRBV29-1 and TRBJ1-1; D uncertain. The germline CDR1 and CDR2 sequences are SQVTM and ANQGSEA. There are 13 residues in the CDR3. The germline V and J ends were trimmed by 2 bases and 0 bases, with 7 bases remaining between them. This CDR3 is CSVERKLNTEAFF. The CDR3 DNA sequence: TGCAGCGTTGAACGCAAACTGAACACTGAAGCTTTCTTT.

This clone occurred a few times. The genes are TRBV4-3 and TRBJ1-5; D remains ambiguous. This CDR3 has 14 amino acids. Trimming pared 0 bases from V and 2 bases from J, leaving 5 bases between. Germline V CDR1 and CDR2: LGHNA, YSLEER. The CDR3 region is CASSQDPGNQPQHF. DNA of the CDR3: TGCGCCAGCAGCCAAGATCCAGGCAATCAGCCCCAGCATTTT.

This chain connects TRBV5-1 to TRBJ2-7; the match to TRBD1 covers 7 bases. V dropped 0 bases and J dropped 6; count of bases not matched to a gene: 0. The CDR3 loop spans 12 amino acids. Per the germline V gene, CDR1 is SGHRS and CDR2 is YFSETQ. CDR3: CASSLDRGEQYF. The CDR3 bases are TGCGCCAGCAGCTTGGACAGGGGCGAGCAGTACTTC.

This clone was recorded a few times. This rearrangement joins TRBV29-1 to TRBJ2-3, with a weak D call TRBD1 (6 bases). The CDR3 sequence is 13 residues long. The germline V and J ends were trimmed by 4 bases and 2 bases, with 10 bases remaining between them. In germline, CDR1 is SQVTM, CDR2 ANQGSEA. The CDR3 DNA reads as TGCAGCGTTGCCGGACAGTACACAGATACGCAGTATTTT. It encodes CSVAGQYTDTQYF.

The rearrangement links TRBV29-1 to TRBJ2-1, with 8 positions matching TRBD2. This CDR3 is 13 amino acids long. CDR1 SQVTM and CDR2 ANQGSEA come from the germline V gene. Trimming at V came to 7 bases and at J to 8 bases, leaving 10 bases not matched to a gene. This chain's CDR3 is CSGTGGLRDEQFF. CDR3 nucleotide sequence: TGCAGCGGCACGGGGGGGCTAAGGGATGAGCAGTTCTTC.

The chain combines TRBV7-8 with TRBJ1-5, with 11 bases lining up with TRBD1. V lost 4 bases to trimming and J lost 6 bases; unmatched junction nucleotides: 11. Germline V gives CDR1 SGHVS, CDR2 FQNEAQ. The length of the CDR3 is 17 residues. The CDR3 DNA is TGTGCCAGCAGCTCGATTAGGGACAGGGGGTTCGCTCAGCCCCAGCATTTT. It is translated as CASSSIRDRGFAQPQHF.

This chain uses TRBV4-1 with TRBJ1-1; D perhaps matches TRBD1 (5 bases). Germline lookup yields CDR1 MGHRA and CDR2 YSYEKL. V lost 4 bases and J lost 6, with 24 bases in between. The CDR3 consists of 17 residues. The CDR3 spells CASSPNKHIRVFAEAFF. Written as DNA, the CDR3 is TGCGCCAGCAGCCCAAATAAGCACATCAGGGTGTTCGCTGAAGCTTTCTTT.

Notes on this clone: Other nucleotide sequences from this sample produce the same CDR3. This chain joins TRBV6-5 and TRBJ2-2; D not resolved. Germline loops: CDR1 MNHEY, CDR2 SVGAGI. Trimming took 0 bases from V and 2 from J, leaving 4 bases between them. The CDR3 is made up of 14 amino acids. The CDR3 protein is CASSYSPNTGELFF. The DNA of the CDR3 is TGTGCCAGCAGTTACTCACCTAACACCGGGGAGCTGTTTTTT.

The genes are TRBV18 and TRBJ1-2; TRBD1 is a possible D gene (6 bases). V shed 3 bases and J shed 2 bases, with 10 bases lying between them. CDR3 size: 14 residues. Germline CDR1 is KGHSH and CDR2 is LQKENI. The chain's CDR3 is CASSPNDRNYGYTF. As DNA, the CDR3 is TGTGCCAGCTCACCTAATGACAGGAACTATGGCTACACCTTC.

This chain uses TRBV29-1 with TRBJ2-7, with 8 bases aligning to TRBD1. Germline V gene lookup returns CDR1 SQVTM and CDR2 ANQGSEA. Unmatched junction bases numbered 3, after V lost 5 bases and J lost 3 bases. This CDR3 is 12 amino acids long. CDR3 loop: CSVSQGDYEQYF. CDR3 sequence (DNA): TGCAGCGTTTCACAGGGGGACTACGAGCAGTACTTC.

The genes are TRBV29-1 and TRBJ2-7; possible D gene TRBD1, 6 bases. This CDR3 spans 15 amino acids. V lost 4 bases to trimming and J lost 3 bases, with 19 bases between them. Germline V lookup: CDR1 SQVTM, CDR2 ANQGSEA. The CDR3 sequence is CSVGLQTGQNYEQYF. CDR3 sequence (DNA): TGCAGCGTTGGCCTCCAAACCGGACAGAACTACGAGCAGTACTTC.

In its sample, this clone was seen a few times. V is TRBV10-3 and J is TRBJ2-4; TRBD1 agrees at 8 bases. The CDR3 contains 17 residues. The V gene's germline CDR1 is ENHRY and CDR2 SYGVKD. J was trimmed by 9 bases and V by 0 bases; bases with no gene match: 13. CDR3 in amino acids: CAISESRDRKIGGIQYF. The DNA for the CDR3 is TGTGCCATCAGTGAGTCAAGGGACAGGAAAATCGGGGGCATTCAGTACTTC.

This rearrangement joins TRBV2 to TRBJ2-7; TRBD1 agrees at 9 bases. This CDR3 has 14 residues. Trimming took 6 bases from V and 3 from J; bases not matched to a gene: 6. Per germline, CDR1 SNHLY and CDR2 FYNNEI. CDR3 sequence (DNA): TGTGCCAGCAGAACAGGGGGCTCGTACTACGAGCAGTACTTC. Encoded protein: CASRTGGSYYEQYF.

Only a few counts were recorded for this clone. The rearrangement links TRBV19 to TRBJ1-5; D not resolved. The germline V and J ends were trimmed by 2 bases and 6 bases, with 17 bases remaining between them. The germline gives CDR1 LNHDA, CDR2 SQIVND (reference sequence). CDR3 length: 16 residues. The CDR3 protein is CASSIRTPGVSQPQHF. In DNA, the CDR3 is TGTGCCAGTAGTATACGAACCCCCGGGGTTTCTCAGCCCCAGCATTTT.

J is TRBJ2-2 and V is TRBV5-1; TRBD1 matches at 7 bases. The germline CDR1 and CDR2 sequences are SGHRS and YFSETQ. Trimming removed 3 bases from V and 5 bases from J; junction bases left unmatched: 4. The CDR3 sequence is 14 residues long. The CDR3 coding sequence is TGCGCCAGCAGCTCCGGGACAGAGACCGGGGAGCTGTTTTTT. Residues: CASSSGTETGELFF.